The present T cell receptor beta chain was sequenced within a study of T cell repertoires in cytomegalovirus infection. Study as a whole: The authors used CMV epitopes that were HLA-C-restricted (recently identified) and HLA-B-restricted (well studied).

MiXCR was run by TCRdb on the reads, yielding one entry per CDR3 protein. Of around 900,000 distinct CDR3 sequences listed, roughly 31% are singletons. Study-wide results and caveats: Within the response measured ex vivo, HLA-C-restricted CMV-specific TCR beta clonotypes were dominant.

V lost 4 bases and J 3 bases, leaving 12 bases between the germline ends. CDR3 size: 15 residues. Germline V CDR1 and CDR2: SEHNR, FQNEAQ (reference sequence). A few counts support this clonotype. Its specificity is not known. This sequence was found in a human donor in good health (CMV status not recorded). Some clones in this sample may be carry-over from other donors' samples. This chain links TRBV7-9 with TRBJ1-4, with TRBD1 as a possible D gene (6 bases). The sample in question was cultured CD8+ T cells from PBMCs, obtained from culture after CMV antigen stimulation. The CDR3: CASSSKGTPNEKLFF. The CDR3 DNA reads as TGTGCCAGCAGCTCGAAAGGGACACCTAATGAAAAACTGTTTTTT.